This passage covers 14 T cell receptor beta chains from one sample sequenced in a study of blood T cells in healthy people across ages. Then a second PCR, running roughly 7 to 11 cycles, was carried out with a sample-barcoded 5' primer and a J-beta primer mix. MiXCR, applied by TCRdb to the 5' RACE reads, yields one record per CDR3 protein. The sample carries approximately 320,000 distinct CDR3 sequences, about 25% recorded once. Sequenced material: blood. All receptors come from a woman aged 70-85 years in good health.

There are a few counts of this clonotype. J is TRBJ2-7 and V is TRBV3-1, with 7 bases lining up with TRBD1. Gene TRBJ2-1 matches the end of the DNA better, so the J call may be wrong. The CDR3 runs to 14 residues. In germline, CDR1 is LGHDT, CDR2 YNNKEL (reference sequence). The CDR3 coding sequence is TGTGCCAGCAGCCAAGTGGCTGCAGGGGGTGAGCAGTTCTTC. This encodes CASSQVAAGGEQFF.

The table lists this clonotype with a few counts. The CDR3 loop is CSVVGRLASSTDTQYF. The CDR3 DNA sequence: TGCAGCGTTGTAGGGCGACTAGCGTCTAGCACAGATACGCAGTATTTT. This sequence joins TRBV29-1 and TRBJ2-3; 8 bases fit TRBD2. V lost 4 bases, J lost 0 bases, and 9 bases stayed unmatched. Germline CDR1 and CDR2: SQVTM and ANQGSEA. CDR3 length: 16 residues.

The rearrangement joins TRBV7-2 to TRBJ2-7; D is uncertain. This CDR3 contains 13 residues. V was trimmed by 5 bases and J by 2 bases, leaving 10 bases between them. Germline loops: CDR1 SGHTA, CDR2 FQGNSA. The CDR3 DNA reads as TGTGCCAGCAGCGTAGTCCAAGCCTACGAGCAGTACTTC. The encoded protein is CASSVVQAYEQYF.

There are a few counts of this clonotype. The chain recombines TRBV5-6 with TRBJ2-3; TRBD2 matches 7 bases. Germline-derived CDR1 and CDR2 are SGHDT and YYEEEE. The CDR3 extends over 16 amino acids. The V and J ends lost 0 bases and 2 bases, in that order; junction bases with no gene match: 6. Here the CDR3 reads CASSLGLAYSTDTQYF. Written as DNA, the CDR3 is TGTGCCAGCAGCTTGGGACTAGCTTATTCCACAGATACGCAGTATTTT. The whole variable domain, remainder taken from reference TRBV5-6 and TRBJ2-3, is DAGVTQSPTHLIKTRGQQVTLRCSPKSGHDTVSWYQQALGQGPQFIFQYYEEEERQRGNFPDRFSGHQFPNYSSELNVNALLLGDSALYLCASSLGLAYSTDTQYFGPGTRLTVL.

The CDR3 loop is CASSVQGGVNQPQHF. In nucleotides, the CDR3 is TGTGCCAGCAGTGTCCAGGGGGGCGTGAATCAGCCCCAGCATTTT. The chain combines TRBV28 with TRBJ1-5; 7 nucleotides agree with TRBD1. Germline trimming cut 5 bases from V and 4 bases from J; bases unmatched to any gene: 8. CDR3 size: 15 residues. Germline values: CDR1 MDHEN, CDR2 SYDVKM.

The V gene is TRBV28, the J gene TRBJ2-5; D is uncertain. The J call may be in error: the DNA end matches TRBJ2-7 better. The CDR3 contains 13 residues. Germline-derived CDR1 and CDR2 are MDHEN and SYDVKM. The CDR3 DNA reads as TGTGCCAGCACCGCAACCCGTCTCTCCGAGCAGTACTTC. It encodes CASTATRLSEQYF.

The chain couples TRBV20-1 to TRBJ1-4; D gene uncertain. The length of the CDR3 is 14 residues. CDR1 is DFQATT, CDR2 SNEGSKA, per germline (reference sequence). V shed 1 base and J shed 5 bases, with 11 bases lying between them. The CDR3 DNA follows: TGCAGTGCTAGAGGAGGGAAAGAAAATGAAAAACTGTTTTTT. It specifies CSARGGKENEKLFF.

The genes are TRBV20-1 and TRBJ2-1; 8 nucleotides match TRBD2. The CDR3 consists of 12 residues. CDR1 is DFQATT, CDR2 SNEGSKA, per germline (reference sequence). V lost 6 bases, J lost 9 bases, and 7 bases stayed unmatched. The CDR3 reads CSASGGPAEQFF. CDR3 sequence (DNA): TGCAGTGCCTCGGGAGGGCCAGCTGAGCAGTTCTTC.

In its sample, this clonotype was seen a few times. The chain combines TRBV29-1 with TRBJ2-7; the D gene could be TRBD1 or TRBD2 (5 bases each). V gave up 1 base and J gave up 6 bases, with 13 bases separating them. The germline CDR1 and CDR2 sequences are SQVTM and ANQGSEA. The CDR3 is 13 residues long. DNA for the CDR3: TGCAGCGTTGAAGGGGGGACCCCCCTCGAGCAGTACTTC. It codes for CSVEGGTPLEQYF.

Only a few counts were recorded for this clonotype. The chain combines TRBV5-1 with TRBJ1-1; 10 positions match TRBD1. The trim removed 0 bases at V and 4 bases at J, leaving 3 bases unmatched. The germline V gene has CDR1 SGHRS and CDR2 YFSETQ. There are 15 residues in the CDR3. The CDR3: CASSLEGQGSTEAFF. The CDR3, as DNA: TGCGCCAGCAGCTTGGAGGGACAGGGGAGCACTGAAGCTTTCTTT.

This clonotype was counted between two and nine times. The chain combines TRBV6-1 with TRBJ1-6; D not certain. With 2 bases removed from V and 10 bases from J, the gap between germline ends came to 6 bases. Germline CDR1 MNHNS, CDR2 SASEGT. The CDR3 consists of 12 residues. CDR3 sequence (DNA): TGTGCCAGCAGTGAATATGTCTCACCCCTCCACTTT. Amino acids: CASSEYVSPLHF.

The table lists this clonotype with many counts. The rearrangement joins TRBV20-1 to TRBJ1-5; D unclear. V was clipped by 1 base and J by 6 bases, with 10 bases between them. Germline V gene data show CDR1 as DFQATT and CDR2 as SNEGSKA (reference sequence). The CDR3 runs 13 residues. In DNA form, the CDR3 reads TGCAGTGCTAGAGCTGTTACCGGTCAGCCCCAGCATTTT. Protein: CSARAVTGQPQHF.

This clonotype was seen more than once but under ten times. CDR3 DNA sequence: TGTGCCAGCAGCTTAGCACCCAGGCCCCAAGAGACCCAGTACTTC. This gives the protein CASSLAPRPQETQYF. The chain carries TRBV11-2 and TRBJ2-5; D is ambiguous. V lost 1 base and J 1 base, leaving 10 bases between the germline ends. In germline, CDR1 is SGHAT, CDR2 FQNNGV. This CDR3 has 15 residues.

The chain's CDR3 is CASSLGQTSYNEQFF. CDR3 nucleotides: TGTGCCAGCAGCTTGGGACAGACCTCCTACAATGAGCAGTTCTTC. The V gene is TRBV3-1, the J gene TRBJ2-1, with 7 bases matching TRBD1. Germline CDR1 LGHDT, CDR2 YNNKEL (reference sequence). Losses at the gene ends were 5 bases for V and 0 bases for J; bases not matched to a gene: 4. The CDR3 covers 15 residues.